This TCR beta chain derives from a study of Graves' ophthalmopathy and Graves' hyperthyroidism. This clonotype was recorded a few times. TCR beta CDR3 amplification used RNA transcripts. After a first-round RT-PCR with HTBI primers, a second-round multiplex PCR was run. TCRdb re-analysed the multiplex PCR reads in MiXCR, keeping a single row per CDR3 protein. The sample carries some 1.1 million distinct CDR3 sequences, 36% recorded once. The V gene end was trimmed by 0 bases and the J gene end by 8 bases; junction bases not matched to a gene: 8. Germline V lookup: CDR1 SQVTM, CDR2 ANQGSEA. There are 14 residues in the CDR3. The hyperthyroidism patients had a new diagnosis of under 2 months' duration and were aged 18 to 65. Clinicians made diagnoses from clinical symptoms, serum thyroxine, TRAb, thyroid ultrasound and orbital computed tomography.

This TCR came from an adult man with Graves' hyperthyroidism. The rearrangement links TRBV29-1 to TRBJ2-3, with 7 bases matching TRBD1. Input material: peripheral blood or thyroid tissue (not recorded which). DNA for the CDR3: TGCAGCGTTGAAGATCACAGGGGTTTAGGTACGCAGTATTTT. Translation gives CSVEDHRGLGTQYF.